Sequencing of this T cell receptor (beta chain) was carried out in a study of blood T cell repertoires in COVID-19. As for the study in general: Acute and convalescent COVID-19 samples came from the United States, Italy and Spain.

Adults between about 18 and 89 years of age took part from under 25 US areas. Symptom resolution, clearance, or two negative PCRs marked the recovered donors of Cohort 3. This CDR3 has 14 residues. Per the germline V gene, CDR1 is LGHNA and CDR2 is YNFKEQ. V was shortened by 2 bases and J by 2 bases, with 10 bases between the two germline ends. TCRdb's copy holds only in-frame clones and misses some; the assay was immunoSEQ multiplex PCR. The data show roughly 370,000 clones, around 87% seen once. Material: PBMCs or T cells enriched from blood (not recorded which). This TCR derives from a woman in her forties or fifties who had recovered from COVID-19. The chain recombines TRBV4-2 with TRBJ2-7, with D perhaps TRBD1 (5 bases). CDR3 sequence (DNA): TGTGCCAGCAGCCAACTCAGGGATACCTACGAGCAGTACTTC. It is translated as CASSQLRDTYEQYF.